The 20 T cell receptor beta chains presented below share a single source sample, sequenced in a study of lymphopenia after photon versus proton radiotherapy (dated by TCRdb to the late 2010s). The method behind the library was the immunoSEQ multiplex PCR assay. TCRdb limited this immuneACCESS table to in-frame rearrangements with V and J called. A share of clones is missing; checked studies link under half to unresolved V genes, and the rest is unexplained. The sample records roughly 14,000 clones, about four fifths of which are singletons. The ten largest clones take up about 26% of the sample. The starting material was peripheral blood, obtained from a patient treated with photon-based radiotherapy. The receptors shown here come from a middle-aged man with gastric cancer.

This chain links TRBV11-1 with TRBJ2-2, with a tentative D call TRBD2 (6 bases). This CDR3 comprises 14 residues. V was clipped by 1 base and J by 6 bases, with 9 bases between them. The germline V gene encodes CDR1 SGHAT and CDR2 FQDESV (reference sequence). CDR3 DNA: TGTGCCAGCAGCTTAGGGGGGGTATCCGGGGAGCTGTTTTTT. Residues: CASSLGGVSGELFF. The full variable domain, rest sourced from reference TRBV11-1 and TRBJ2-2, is EAEVAQSPRYKITEKSQAVAFWCDPISGHATLYWYRQILGQGPELLVQFQDESVVDDSQLPKDRFSAERLKGVDSTLKIQPAELGDSAMYLCASSLGGVSGELFFGEGSRLTVL.

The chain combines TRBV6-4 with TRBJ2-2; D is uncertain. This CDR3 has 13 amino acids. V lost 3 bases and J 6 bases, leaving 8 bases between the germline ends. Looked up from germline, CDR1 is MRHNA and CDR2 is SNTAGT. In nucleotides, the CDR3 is TGTGCCAGCAGTGAAGAGGTGGCCGGGGAGCTGTTTTTT. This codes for CASSEEVAGELFF.

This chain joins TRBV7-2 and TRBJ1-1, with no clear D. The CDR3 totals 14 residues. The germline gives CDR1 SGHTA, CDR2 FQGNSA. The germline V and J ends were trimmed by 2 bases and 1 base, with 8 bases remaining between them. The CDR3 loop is CASSLMSGNTEAFF. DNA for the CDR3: TGTGCCAGCAGCTTAATGTCGGGGAACACTGAAGCTTTCTTT.

The CDR3 is CASSLGNQAPSNQPQHF. Here the CDR3 DNA reads TGTGCCAGCAGCTTAGGTAATCAGGCACCTAGCAATCAGCCCCAGCATTTT. The V gene is TRBV7-2, the J gene TRBJ1-5; D is undetermined. V was cut by 1 base and J by 0 bases, with 13 bases left in between. This CDR3 comprises 17 residues. Germline V gives CDR1 SGHTA, CDR2 FQGNSA.

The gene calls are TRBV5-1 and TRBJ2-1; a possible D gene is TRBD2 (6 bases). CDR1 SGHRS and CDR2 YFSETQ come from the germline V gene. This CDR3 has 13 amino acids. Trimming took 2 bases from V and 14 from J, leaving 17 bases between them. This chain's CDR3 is CASSLAPQPGEFF. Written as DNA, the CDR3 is TGCGCCAGCAGCTTAGCCCCCCAACCGGGGGAGTTCTTC.

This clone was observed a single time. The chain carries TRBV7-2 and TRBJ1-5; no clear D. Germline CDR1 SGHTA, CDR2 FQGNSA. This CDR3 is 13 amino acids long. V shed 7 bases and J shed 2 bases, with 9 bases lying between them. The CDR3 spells CASKRSGNQPQHF. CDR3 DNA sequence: TGTGCCAGCAAGCGGTCGGGCAATCAGCCCCAGCATTTT.

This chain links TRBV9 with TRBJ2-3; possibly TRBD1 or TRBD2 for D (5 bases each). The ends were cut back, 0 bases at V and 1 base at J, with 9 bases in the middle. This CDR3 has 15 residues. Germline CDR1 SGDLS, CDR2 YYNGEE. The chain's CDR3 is CASSVEGRGTDTQYF. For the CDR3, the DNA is TGTGCCAGCAGCGTAGAGGGACGGGGCACAGATACGCAGTATTTT.

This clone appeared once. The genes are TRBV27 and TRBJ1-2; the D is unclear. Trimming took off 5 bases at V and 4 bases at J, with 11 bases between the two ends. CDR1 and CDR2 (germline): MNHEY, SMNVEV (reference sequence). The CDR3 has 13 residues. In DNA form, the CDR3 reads TGTGCCAGCAGTGGGGTCGGATTCTATGGCTACACCTTC. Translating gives CASSGVGFYGYTF.

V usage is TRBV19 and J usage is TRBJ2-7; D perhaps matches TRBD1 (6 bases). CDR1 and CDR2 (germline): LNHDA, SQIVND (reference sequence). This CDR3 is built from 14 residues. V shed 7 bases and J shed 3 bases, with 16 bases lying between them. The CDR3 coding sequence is TGTGCCAGTAATAAGGCCGGGACACTCTACGAGCAGTACGTC. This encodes CASNKAGTLYEQYV.

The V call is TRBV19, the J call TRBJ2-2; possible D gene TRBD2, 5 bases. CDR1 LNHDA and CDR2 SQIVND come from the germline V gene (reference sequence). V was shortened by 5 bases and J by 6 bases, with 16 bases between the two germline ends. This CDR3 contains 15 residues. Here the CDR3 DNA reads TGTGCCAGTAGTCCCCGTCACCTAGCCGCCGGGGAGCTGTTTTTT. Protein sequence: CASSPRHLAAGELFF.

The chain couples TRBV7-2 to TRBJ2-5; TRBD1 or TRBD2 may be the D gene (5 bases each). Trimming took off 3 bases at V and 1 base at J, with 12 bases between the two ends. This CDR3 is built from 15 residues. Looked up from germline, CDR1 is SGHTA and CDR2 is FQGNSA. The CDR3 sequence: CASSFGGDPQETQYF. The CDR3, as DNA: TGTGCCAGCAGCTTCGGTGGGGACCCCCAAGAGACCCAGTACTTC.

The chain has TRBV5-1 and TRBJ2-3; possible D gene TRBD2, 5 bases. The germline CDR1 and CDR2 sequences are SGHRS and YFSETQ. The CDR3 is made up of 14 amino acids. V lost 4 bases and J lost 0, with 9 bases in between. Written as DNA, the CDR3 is TGCGCCAGCAGCGGCTCGGGGAGCACAGATACGCAGTATTTT. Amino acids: CASSGSGSTDTQYF.

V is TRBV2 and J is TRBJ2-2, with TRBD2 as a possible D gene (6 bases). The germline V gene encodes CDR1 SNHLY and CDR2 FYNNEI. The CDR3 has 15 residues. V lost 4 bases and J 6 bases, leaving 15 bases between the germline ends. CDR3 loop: CASSVLVASAGELFF. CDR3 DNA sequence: TGTGCCAGCAGTGTCTTGGTAGCTAGCGCCGGGGAGCTGTTTTTT.

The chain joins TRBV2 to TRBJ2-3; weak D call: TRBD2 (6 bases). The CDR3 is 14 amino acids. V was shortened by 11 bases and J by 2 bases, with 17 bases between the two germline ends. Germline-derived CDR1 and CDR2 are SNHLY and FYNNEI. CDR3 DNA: TGTGCCTCGGCGGGGCGGAATTACACAGATACGCAGTATTTT. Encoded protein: CASAGRNYTDTQYF.

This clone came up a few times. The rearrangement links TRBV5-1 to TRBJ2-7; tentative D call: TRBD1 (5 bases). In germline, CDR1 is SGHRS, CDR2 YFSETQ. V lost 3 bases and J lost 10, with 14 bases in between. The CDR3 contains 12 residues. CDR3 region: CASSSNGHAQYF. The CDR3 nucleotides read TGCGCCAGCAGCTCAAACGGACATGCTCAGTACTTC.

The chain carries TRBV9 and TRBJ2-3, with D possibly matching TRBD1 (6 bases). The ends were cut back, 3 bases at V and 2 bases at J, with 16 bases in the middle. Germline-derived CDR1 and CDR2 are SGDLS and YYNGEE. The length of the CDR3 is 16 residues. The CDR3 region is CASSADRSFNTDTQYF. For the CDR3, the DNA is TGTGCCAGCAGCGCCGACAGGTCCTTTAACACAGATACGCAGTATTTT.

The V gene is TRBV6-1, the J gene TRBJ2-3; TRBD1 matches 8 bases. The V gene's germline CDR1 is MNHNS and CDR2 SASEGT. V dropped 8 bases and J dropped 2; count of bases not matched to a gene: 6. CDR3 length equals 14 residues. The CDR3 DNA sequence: TGTGCCAGCTTCGACAGGGGCTTCACAGATACGCAGTATTTT. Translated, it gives CASFDRGFTDTQYF.

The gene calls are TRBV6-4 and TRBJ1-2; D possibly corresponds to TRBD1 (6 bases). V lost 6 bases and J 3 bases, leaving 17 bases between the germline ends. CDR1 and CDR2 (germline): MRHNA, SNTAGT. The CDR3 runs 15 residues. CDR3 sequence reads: CASSREETGHYGYTF. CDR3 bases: TGTGCCAGCAGCCGCGAAGAGACAGGCCACTATGGCTACACCTTC.

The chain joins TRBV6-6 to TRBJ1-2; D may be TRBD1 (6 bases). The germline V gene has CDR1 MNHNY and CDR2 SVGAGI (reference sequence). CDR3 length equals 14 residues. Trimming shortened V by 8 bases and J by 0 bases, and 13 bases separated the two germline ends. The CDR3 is CASAQGKTNYGYTF. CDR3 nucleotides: TGTGCCAGCGCGCAGGGGAAAACTAACTATGGCTACACCTTC.

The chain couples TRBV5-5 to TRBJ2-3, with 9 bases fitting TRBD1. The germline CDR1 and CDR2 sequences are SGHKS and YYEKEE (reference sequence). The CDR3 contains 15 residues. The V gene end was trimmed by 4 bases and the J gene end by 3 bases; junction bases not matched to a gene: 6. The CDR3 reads CASSLRDRETDTQYF. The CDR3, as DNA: TGTGCCAGCAGCCTCCGGGACAGGGAAACAGATACGCAGTATTTT.